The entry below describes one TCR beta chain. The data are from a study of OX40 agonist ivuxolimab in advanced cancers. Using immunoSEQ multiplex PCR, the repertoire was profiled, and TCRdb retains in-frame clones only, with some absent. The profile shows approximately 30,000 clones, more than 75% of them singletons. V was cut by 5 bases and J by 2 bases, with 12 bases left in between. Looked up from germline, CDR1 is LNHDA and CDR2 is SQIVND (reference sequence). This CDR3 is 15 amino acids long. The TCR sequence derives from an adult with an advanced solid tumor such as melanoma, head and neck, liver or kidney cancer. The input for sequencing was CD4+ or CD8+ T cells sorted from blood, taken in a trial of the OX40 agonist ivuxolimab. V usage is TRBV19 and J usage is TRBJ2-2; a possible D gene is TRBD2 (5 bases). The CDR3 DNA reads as TGTGCCAGTAGTCACGGACTGGAAAACACCGGGGAGCTGTTTTTT. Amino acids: CASSHGLENTGELFF. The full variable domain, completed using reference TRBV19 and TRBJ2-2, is DGGITQSPKYLFRKEGQNVTLSCEQNLNHDAMYWYRQDPGQGLRLIYYSQIVNDFQKGDIAEGYSVSREKKESFPLTVTSAQKNPTAFYLCASSHGLENTGELFFGEGSRLTVL.